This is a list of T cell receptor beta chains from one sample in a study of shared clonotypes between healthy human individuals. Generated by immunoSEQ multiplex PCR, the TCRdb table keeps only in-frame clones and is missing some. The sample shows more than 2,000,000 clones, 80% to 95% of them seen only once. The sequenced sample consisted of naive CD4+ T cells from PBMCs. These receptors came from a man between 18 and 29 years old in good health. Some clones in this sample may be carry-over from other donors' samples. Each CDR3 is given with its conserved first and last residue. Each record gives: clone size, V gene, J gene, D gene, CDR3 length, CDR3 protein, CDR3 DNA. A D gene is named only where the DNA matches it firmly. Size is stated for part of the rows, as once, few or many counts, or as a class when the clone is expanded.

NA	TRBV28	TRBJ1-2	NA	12	CASSFPDEGYTF	TGTGCCAGCAGTTTCCCCGACGAGGGCTACACCTTC
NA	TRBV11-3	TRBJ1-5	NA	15	CASSSPFVGNQPQHF	TGTGCCAGCAGCTCCCCTTTTGTTGGGAATCAGCCCCAGCATTTT
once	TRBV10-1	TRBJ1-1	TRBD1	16	CASTLGGGFWCTEAFF	TGCGCCAGCACCCTGGGAGGGGGCTTCTGGTGCACTGAAGCTTTCTTT
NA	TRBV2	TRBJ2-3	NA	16	CASSEGLALSTDTQYF	TGTGCCAGCAGTGAAGGGCTAGCGCTGAGCACAGATACGCAGTATTTT
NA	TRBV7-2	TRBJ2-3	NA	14	CASSLEAATDTQYF	TGTGCCAGCAGCCTCGAGGCGGCCACAGATACGCAGTATTTT
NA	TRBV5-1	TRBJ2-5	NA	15	CASSLTGEGSETQYF	TGCGCCAGCAGCTTAACAGGGGAGGGTTCGGAGACCCAGTACTTC
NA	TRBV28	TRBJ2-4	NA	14	CASTTRAGGNIQYF	TGTGCCAGCACAACGAGGGCAGGAGGGAACATTCAGTACTTC
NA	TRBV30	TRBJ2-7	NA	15	CAWSERQGLRVEQYF	TGTGCCTGGAGCGAGAGACAGGGACTTCGCGTTGAGCAGTACTTC
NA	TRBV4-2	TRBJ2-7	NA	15	CASSRGPVSSYEQYF	TGTGCCAGCAGCCGGGGGCCTGTAAGCTCCTACGAGCAGTACTTC
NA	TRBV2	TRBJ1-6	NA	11	CASSDAGYLHF	TGTGCCAGCAGTGATGCAGGGTATCTCCACTTT
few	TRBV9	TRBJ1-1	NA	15	CASSVDAGSWAEAFF	TGTGCCAGCAGCGTAGACGCAGGGAGCTGGGCTGAAGCTTTCTTT
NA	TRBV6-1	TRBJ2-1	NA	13	CASSVTAYNEQFF	TGTGCCAGCAGTGTAACAGCCTACAATGAGCAGTTCTTC
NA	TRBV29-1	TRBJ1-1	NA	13	CSVERRFDTEAFF	TGCAGCGTTGAGCGGCGATTCGACACTGAAGCTTTCTTT
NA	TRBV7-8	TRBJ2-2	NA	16	CASSQSGGASTGELFF	TGTGCCAGCAGTCAGAGTGGGGGAGCTAGCACCGGGGAGCTGTTTTTT
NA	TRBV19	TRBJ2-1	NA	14	CASQTSRGGVREFF	TGTGCCAGCCAGACCTCGAGAGGTGGGGTCAGGGAGTTCTTC
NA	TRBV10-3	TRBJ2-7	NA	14	CAISEIGGTYEQYF	TGTGCCATCAGTGAGATAGGGGGGACCTACGAGCAGTACTTC
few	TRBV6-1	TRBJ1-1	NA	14	CASSEQGLDTEAFF	TGTGCCAGCAGTGAACAGGGGCTGGACACTGAAGCTTTCTTT
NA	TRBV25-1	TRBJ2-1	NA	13	CASSVGGLGEQFF	TGTGCCAGCAGTGTCGGGGGTCTTGGTGAGCAGTTCTTC
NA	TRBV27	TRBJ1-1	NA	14	CASSYYGRNTEAFF	TGTGCCAGCAGTTATTATGGGCGGAACACTGAAGCTTTCTTT
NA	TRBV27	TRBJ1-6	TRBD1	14	CASSPTGVNSPLHF	TGTGCCAGCAGCCCTACAGGGGTTAATTCACCCCTCCACTTT
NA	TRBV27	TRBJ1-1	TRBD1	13	CASSTHRGTEAFF	TGTGCCAGCAGTACCCACAGGGGGACTGAAGCTTTCTTT
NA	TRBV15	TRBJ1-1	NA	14	CATSRDSWNTEAFF	TGTGCCACCAGCAGAGATTCGTGGAACACTGAAGCTTTCTTT
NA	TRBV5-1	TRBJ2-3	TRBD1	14	CASSEGASTDTQYF	TGCGCCAGCAGCGAGGGGGCCAGTACAGATACGCAGTATTTT
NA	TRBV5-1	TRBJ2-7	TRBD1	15	CASSSPGQGSYEQYF	TGCGCCAGCAGCTCTCCGGGACAGGGATCCTACGAGCAGTACTTC
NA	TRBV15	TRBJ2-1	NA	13	CATSRGTTTGQFF	TGTGCCACCAGCAGAGGGACAACGACGGGGCAGTTCTTC
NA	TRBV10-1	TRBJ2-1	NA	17	CASSEAGAGESYNEQFF	TGCGCCAGCAGTGAGGCTGGTGCGGGCGAGTCCTACAATGAGCAGTTCTTC
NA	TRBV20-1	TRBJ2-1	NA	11	CSAQAWGEQFF	TGCAGTGCCCAGGCATGGGGTGAGCAGTTCTTC
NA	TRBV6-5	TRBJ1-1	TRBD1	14	CASTPTGGVTEAFF	TGTGCCAGCACTCCAACAGGGGGTGTGACTGAAGCTTTCTTT
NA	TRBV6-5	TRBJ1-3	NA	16	CASSYSDSLSGNTIYF	TGTGCCAGCAGTTACTCCGACAGCCTCTCTGGAAACACCATATATTTT